The entry that follows covers one T cell receptor beta chain sequence. This clone was detected a few times. Its antigen is not yet known. One base away there is no much larger clone; base qualities are not given. Each collaborating institution followed its own protocols to collect whole blood in K2EDTA tubes. For TCRbeta analysis, collaborator samples were shipped as frozen whole blood, as isolated PBMCs, or as DNA extracted from either sample type. The sample belongs to a study of blood T cell repertoires in COVID-19 (dated by TCRdb to between 2020 and 2021). Notes on the research overall: Samples covering the acute and convalescent phases of COVID-19 were provided by collaborators in the United States, Italy and Spain. Samples were obtained from the ongoing ImmuneRACE study (first 160 participants) and from 950 to 1,500 subjects provided by 6 global collaborators. A freely available public database, intended as a resource for researchers studying the immune response to SARS-CoV-2, is where the repertoires were released. The material from the prospective study consisted of cDNA or gDNA derived from T cells, B-cell-depleted T cells, or PBMCs. Where HLA class I and class II types were available, the types were taken from metadata supplied by the sample provider, not from assay-based typing. Subjects who had been exposed to COVID-19, were actively infected with it, or had recovered from it provided the deeply sampled blood TCRbeta repertoires that made up the dataset. The sample metadata nearly always contained a de-identified subject ID, COVID-19 status, age in years and sex. Points the paper makes about the study in general: The quantity of clinical and demographic metadata differed by source and by participant and was supplied without curation.

TCRbeta CDR3 regions were amplified from genomic DNA using the immunoSEQ Assay, a bias-controlled multiplex PCR. The paper's processing steps were these. The number of nucleated cells in each sample was estimated from the amplification of reference gene primers within the assay. To quantify the absolute abundance of each unique TCRbeta CDR3 rearrangement, sequence reads were collapsed and filtered. For each sample, productive Simpson clonality was calculated by taking the square root of Simpson's diversity index across productive rearrangements. TCRdb stores this immuneACCESS table with in-frame sequences only. Part of the clones is absent; in the studies checked, under half of the shortfall reflects unresolved V genes, and no reason is known for the rest. D and trimming were read from the DNA, whereas the V and J calls and clone size are those reported in that table. Here the sample has about 51,000 clones; under 95% occur a single time. The ten biggest clones cover about 3.4% of the sample.

This receptor was identified in a man aged 45 to 65 with acute or convalescent COVID-19. The specimen sequenced was peripheral blood.

The CDR3 corresponds to CASSQVSWQVALNPNYGYTF. The DNA reads as follows: TGCGCCAGCAGCCAAGTTTCTTGGCAGGTCGCCCTCAACCCTAACTATGGCTACACCTTC. The chain is made from TRBV4-1 and TRBJ1-2; a confident D gene designation cannot be given. V drops 1 base and J drops 0 bases, leaving 24 bases in between. The CDR3 sequence holds 20 residues, the cysteine and phenylalanine included. Just CDR3 DNA is preserved here, 60 bases in frame from base 1. CDR1 is given as MGHRA and CDR2 as YSYEKL, both from the germline V gene.